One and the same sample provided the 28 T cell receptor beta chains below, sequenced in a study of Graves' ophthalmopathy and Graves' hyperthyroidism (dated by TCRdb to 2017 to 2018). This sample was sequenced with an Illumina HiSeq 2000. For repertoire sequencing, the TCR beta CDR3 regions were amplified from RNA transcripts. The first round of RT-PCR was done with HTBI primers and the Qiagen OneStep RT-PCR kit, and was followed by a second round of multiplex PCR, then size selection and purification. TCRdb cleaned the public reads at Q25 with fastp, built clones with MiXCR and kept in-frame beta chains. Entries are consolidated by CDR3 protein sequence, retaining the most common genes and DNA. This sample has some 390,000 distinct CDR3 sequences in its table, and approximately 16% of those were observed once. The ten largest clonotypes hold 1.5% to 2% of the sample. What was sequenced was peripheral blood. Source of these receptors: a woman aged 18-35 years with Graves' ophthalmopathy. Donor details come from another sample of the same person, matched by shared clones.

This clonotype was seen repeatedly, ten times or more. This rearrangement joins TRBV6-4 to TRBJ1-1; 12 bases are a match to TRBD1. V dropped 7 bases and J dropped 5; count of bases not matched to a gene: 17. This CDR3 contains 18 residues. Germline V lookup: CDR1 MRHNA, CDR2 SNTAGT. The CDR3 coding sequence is TGTGCCAGCACCCCCACTAGAGGGACAGGGGGCGCAGAAACTGAAGCTTTCTTT. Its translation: CASTPTRGTGGAETEAFF.

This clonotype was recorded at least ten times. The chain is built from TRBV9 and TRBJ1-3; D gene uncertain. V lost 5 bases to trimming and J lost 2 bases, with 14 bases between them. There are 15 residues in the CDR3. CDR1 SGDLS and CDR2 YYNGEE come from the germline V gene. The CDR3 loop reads CASSNSRRPGNTIYF. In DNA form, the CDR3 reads TGTGCCAGCAGTAACAGTAGACGACCTGGAAACACCATATATTTT.

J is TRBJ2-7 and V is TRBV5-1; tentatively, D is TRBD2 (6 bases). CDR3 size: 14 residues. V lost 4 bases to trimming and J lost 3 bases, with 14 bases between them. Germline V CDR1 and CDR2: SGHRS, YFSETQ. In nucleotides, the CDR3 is TGCGCCAGCAGCCTTGCGGGGACTGACTACGAGCAGTACTTC. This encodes CASSLAGTDYEQYF. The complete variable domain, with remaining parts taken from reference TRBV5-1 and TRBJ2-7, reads KAGVTQTPRYLIKTRGQQVTLSCSPISGHRSVSWYQQTPGQGLQFLFEYFSETQRNKGNFPGRFSGRQFSNSRSEMNVSTLELGDSALYLCASSLAGTDYEQYFGPGTRLTVT.

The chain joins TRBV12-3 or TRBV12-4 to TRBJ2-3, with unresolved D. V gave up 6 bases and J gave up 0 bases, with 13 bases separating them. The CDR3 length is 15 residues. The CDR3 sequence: CASSHLVGSTDTQYF. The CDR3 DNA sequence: TGTGCCAGCAGCCACCTTGTGGGGAGCACAGATACGCAGTATTTT.

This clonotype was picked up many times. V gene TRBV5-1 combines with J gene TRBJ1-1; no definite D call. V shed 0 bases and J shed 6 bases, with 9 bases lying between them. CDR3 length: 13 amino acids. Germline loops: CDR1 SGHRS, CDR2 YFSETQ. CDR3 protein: CASSLAGGPEAFF. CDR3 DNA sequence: TGCGCCAGCAGCTTGGCCGGAGGGCCTGAAGCTTTCTTT. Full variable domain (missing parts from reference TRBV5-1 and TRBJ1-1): KAGVTQTPRYLIKTRGQQVTLSCSPISGHRSVSWYQQTPGQGLQFLFEYFSETQRNKGNFPGRFSGRQFSNSRSEMNVSTLELGDSALYLCASSLAGGPEAFFGQGTRLTVV.

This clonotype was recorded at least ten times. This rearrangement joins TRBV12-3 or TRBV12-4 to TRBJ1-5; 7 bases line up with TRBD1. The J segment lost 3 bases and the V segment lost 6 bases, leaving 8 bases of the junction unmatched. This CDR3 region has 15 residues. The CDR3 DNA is TGTGCCAGCAGCCATCGGACAGGCGCCAATCAGCCCCAGCATTTT. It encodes CASSHRTGANQPQHF.

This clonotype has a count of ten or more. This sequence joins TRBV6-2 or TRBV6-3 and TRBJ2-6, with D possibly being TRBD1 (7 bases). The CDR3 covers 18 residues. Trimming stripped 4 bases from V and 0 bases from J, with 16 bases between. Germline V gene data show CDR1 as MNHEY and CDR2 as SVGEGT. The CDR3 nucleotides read TGTGCCAGCAGTTCTCCTCAGGGGGGACACTCTGGGGCCAACGTCCTGACTTTC. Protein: CASSSPQGGHSGANVLTF.

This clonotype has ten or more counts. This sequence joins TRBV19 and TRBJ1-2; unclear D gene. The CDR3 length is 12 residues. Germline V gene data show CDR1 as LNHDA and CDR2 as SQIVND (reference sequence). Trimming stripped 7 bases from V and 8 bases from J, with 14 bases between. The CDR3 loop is CASTGRLSGYTF. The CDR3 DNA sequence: TGTGCCAGTACCGGCCGTCTATCGGGCTACACCTTC.

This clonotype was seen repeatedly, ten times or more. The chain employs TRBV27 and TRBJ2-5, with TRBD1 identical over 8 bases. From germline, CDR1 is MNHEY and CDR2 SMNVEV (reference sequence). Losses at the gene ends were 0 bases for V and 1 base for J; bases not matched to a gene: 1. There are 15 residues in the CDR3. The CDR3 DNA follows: TGTGCCAGCAGTTTATCGACAGGGGTCCAAGAGACCCAGTACTTC. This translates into CASSLSTGVQETQYF.

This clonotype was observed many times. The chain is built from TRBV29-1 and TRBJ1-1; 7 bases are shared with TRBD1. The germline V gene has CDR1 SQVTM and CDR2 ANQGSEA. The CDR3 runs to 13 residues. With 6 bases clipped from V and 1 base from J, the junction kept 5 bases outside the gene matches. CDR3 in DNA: TGCAGCGTGACAGGGACGGAGAACACTGAAGCTTTCTTT. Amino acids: CSVTGTENTEAFF.

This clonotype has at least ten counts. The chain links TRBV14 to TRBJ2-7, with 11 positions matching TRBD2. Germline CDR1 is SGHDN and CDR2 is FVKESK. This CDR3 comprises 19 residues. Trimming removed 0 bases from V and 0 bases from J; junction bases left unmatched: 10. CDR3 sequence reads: CASSQDSGTSGTSSYEQYF. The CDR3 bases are TGTGCCAGCAGCCAAGATTCGGGGACTAGCGGAACAAGCTCCTACGAGCAGTACTTC.

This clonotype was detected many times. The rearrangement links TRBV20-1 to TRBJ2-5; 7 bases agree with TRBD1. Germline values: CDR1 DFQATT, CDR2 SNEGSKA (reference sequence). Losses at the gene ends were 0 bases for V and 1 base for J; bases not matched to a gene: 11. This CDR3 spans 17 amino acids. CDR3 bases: TGCAGTGCTAGAGATTCCGAGACAGGGCCTTTCCAAGAGACCCAGTACTTC. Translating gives CSARDSETGPFQETQYF.

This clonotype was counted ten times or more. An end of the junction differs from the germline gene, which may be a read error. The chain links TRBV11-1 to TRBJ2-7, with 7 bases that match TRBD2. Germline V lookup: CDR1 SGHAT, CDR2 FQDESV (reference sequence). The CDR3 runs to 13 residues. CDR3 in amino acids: CASSLAVPYEQYF. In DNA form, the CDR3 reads TGTGCCAGCAGCCTAGCGGTTCCCTACGAGCAGTACTTC. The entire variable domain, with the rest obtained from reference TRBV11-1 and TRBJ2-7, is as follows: EAEVAQSPRYKITEKSQAVAFWCDPISGHATLYWYRQILGQGPELLVQFQDESVVDDSQLPKDRFSAERLKGVDSTLKIQPAELGDSAMYLCASSLAVPYEQYFGPGTRLTVT.

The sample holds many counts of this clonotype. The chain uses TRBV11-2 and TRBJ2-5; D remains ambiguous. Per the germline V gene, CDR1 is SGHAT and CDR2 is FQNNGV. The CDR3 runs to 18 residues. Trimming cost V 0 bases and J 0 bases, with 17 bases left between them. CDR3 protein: CASSLESLGSADQETQYF. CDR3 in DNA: TGTGCCAGCAGCTTAGAGTCGCTGGGGTCTGCAGACCAAGAGACCCAGTACTTC.

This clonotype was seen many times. CDR3 sequence reads: CASSLGSLNYEQYF. The CDR3 DNA sequence: TGTGCCAGCAGCTTAGGGTCTCTTAACTACGAGCAGTACTTC. V and J are TRBV7-2 and TRBJ2-7; D is undetermined. Trimming pared 1 base from V and 3 bases from J, leaving 10 bases between. The CDR3 loop spans 14 amino acids. CDR1 and CDR2 (germline): SGHTA, FQGNSA.

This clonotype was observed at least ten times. The CDR3 DNA is TGTGCCTGGCAGGCCACAGGGACCAAAAACATTCAGTACTTC. It is translated as CAWQATGTKNIQYF. The chain carries TRBV30 and TRBJ2-4; D is possibly TRBD1 (6 bases). With 5 bases removed from V and 2 bases from J, the gap between germline ends came to 13 bases. CDR3 size: 14 residues. Per the germline V gene, CDR1 is GTSNPN and CDR2 is SVGIG (reference sequence).

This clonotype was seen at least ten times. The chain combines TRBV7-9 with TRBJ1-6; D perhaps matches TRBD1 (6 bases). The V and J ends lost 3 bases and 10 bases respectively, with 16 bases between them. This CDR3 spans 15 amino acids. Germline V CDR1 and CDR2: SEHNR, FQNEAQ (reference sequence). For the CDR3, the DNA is TGTGCCAGCAGCTTGGAATTACAGGGTCGCTCACCCCTCCACTTT. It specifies CASSLELQGRSPLHF.

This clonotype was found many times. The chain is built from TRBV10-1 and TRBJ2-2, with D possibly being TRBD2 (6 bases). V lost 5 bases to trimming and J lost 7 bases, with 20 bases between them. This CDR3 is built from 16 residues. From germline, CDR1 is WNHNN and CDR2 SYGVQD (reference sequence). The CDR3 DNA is TGCGCCAGCAGTCGAGGGACTTCCGGGACCGGCGGGGAGCTGTTTTTT. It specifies CASSRGTSGTGGELFF.

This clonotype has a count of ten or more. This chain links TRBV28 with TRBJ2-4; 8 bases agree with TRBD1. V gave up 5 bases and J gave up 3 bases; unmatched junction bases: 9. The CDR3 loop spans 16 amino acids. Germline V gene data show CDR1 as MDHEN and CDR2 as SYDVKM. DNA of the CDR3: TGTGCCAGCAGTACTGGACAGGGTATGGTCAAAAACATTCAGTACTTC. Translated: CASSTGQGMVKNIQYF.

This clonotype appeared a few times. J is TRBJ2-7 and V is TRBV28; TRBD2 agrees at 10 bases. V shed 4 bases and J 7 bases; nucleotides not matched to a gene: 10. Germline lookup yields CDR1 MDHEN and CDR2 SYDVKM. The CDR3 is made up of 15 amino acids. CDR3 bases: TGTGCCAGCAGTTCCCAGCGGGAGGGCCGTGGGGAGCAGTACTTC. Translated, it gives CASSSQREGRGEQYF. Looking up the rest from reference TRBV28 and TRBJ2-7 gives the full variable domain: DVKVTQSSRYLVKRTGEKVFLECVQDMDHENMFWYRQDPGLGLRLIYFSYDVKMKEKGDIPEGYSVSREKKERFSLILESASTNQTSMYLCASSSQREGRGEQYFGPGTRLTVT.

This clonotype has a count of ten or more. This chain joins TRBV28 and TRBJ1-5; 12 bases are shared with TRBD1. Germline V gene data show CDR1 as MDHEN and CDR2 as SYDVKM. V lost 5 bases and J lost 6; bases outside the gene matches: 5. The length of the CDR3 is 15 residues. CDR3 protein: CASSPGTGGRQPQHF. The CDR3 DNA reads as TGTGCCAGCAGTCCTGGGACAGGGGGCCGTCAGCCCCAGCATTTT.

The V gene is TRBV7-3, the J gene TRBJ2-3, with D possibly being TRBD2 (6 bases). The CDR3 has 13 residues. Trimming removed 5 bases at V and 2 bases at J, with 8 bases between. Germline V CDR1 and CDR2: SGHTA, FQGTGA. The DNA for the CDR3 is TGTGCCAGCAGCCCTAGCGACACAGATACGCAGTATTTT. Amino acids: CASSPSDTDTQYF.

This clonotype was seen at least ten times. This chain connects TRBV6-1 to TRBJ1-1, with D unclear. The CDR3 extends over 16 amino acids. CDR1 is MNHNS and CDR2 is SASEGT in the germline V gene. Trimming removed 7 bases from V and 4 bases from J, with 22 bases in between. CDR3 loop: CASNRRLRPQGTEAFF. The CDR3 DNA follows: TGTGCCAGCAATAGGAGACTCAGGCCACAAGGCACTGAAGCTTTCTTT.

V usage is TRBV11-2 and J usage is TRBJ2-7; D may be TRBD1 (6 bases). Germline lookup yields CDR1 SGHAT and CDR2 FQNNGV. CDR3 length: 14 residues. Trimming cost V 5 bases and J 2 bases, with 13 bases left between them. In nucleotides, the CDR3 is TGTGCCAGCAGCCCCCGGACAGATCCCTACGAGCAGTACTTC. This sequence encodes CASSPRTDPYEQYF.

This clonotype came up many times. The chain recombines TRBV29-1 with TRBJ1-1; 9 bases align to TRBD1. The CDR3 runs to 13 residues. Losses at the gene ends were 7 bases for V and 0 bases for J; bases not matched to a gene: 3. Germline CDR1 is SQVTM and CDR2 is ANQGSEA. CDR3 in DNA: TGCAGCGGTGGACAGGGGATGAACACTGAAGCTTTCTTT. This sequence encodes CSGGQGMNTEAFF.

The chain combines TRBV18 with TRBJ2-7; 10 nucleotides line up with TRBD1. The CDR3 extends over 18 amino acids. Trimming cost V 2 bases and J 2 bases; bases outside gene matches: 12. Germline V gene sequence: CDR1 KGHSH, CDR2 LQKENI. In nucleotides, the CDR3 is TGTGCCAGCTCACCAAGGCCGGGACAGGGGCAGGCTGCCTACGAGCAGTACTTC. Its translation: CASSPRPGQGQAAYEQYF. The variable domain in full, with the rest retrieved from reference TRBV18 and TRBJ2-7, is NAGVMQNPRHLVRRRGQEARLRCSPMKGHSHVYWYRQLPEEGLKFMVYLQKENIIDESGMPKERFSAEFPKEGPSILRIQQVVRGDSAAYFCASSPRPGQGQAAYEQYFGPGTRLTVT.

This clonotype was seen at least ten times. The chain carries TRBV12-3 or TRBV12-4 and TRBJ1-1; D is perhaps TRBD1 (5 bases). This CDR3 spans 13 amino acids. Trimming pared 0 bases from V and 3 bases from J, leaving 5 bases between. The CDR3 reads CASSLAGHTEAFF. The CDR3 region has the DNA TGTGCCAGCAGTTTAGCGGGACACACTGAAGCTTTCTTT.

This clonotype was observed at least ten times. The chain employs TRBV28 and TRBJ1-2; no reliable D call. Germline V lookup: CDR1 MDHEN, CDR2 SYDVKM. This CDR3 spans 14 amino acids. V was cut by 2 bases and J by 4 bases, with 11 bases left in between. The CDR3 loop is CASSLVTSFYGYTF. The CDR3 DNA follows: TGTGCCAGCAGTTTAGTGACAAGCTTCTATGGCTACACCTTC.